This T cell receptor beta chain was obtained from a study of blood T cells in healthy people across ages. The study's findings and limits: Long-lived donors had more naive CD4+ cells and higher diversity than aged donors. PBMCs were not sorted, which prevented a conclusive comparison of naive versus antigen-experienced cells. As age increased, TCR beta diversity per million T cells fell in a roughly linear fashion.

V lost 0 bases, J lost 7 bases, and 8 bases lay in between. CDR1 is SGHRS and CDR2 is YFSETQ in the germline V gene. The length of the CDR3 is 12 residues. For the second PCR, which ran for 7 to 11 cycles, a sample-barcoded 5' primer and a J-beta primer mix were used. TCRdb analysed the 5' RACE reads with MiXCR anew, one entry per CDR3 protein. The sample has 1 million or so distinct CDR3 sequences; less than 50% are singletons. Per sample, no less than 5 micrograms of total RNA were extracted. This clonotype came up many times. Its antigen remains unknown. Sequencing input: blood. The receptor was isolated from a woman aged 55 to 70 in good health. The chain couples TRBV5-1 to TRBJ2-7; D ambiguous. CDR3 coding DNA: TGCGCCAGCAGCTTGGGGACCCCTGAGCAGTACTTC. Protein: CASSLGTPEQYF.